The present entry profiles one T cell receptor (beta chain) with its context. Its antigen remains unidentified. Construction of the TCR beta libraries employed iRepertoire HTBI primers in conjunction with Arm-PCR of CDR3 regions. TCRdb re-called the multiplex PCR reads through MiXCR, storing one row per CDR3 protein. There are 350,000 to 450,000 distinct CDR3 sequences in the sample; 15% occur only once, and over 15% lies in the top ten. The time point is: newly diagnosed GD, antithyroid drugs for less than 3 months. RNA from PBMCs was the source of the TCR library. The sample is drawn from a study of regulatory T cells in long-lasting Graves disease. Notes on the study in general: Persistent disease samples used TRBV28, TRBJ1-2 and TRBJ2-5 preferentially.

The CDR3 has 14 residues. The germline gives CDR1 SGHTA, CDR2 FQGNSA. Trimming removed 1 base at V and 1 base at J, with 8 bases between. These data were also reused for a study on T cells in Graves' hyperthyroidism and ophthalmopathy.

The sample was peripheral blood mononuclear cells (PBMCs), taken at new diagnosis, from a patient treated with antithyroid drugs. J is TRBJ2-7 and V is TRBV7-2; D remains ambiguous. The receptor was isolated from a woman in her 30s with Graves disease. CDR3 loop: CASSLGLQSYEQYF. As DNA, the CDR3 is TGTGCCAGCAGCTTAGGGCTACAGTCCTACGAGCAGTACTTC.